This TCR beta chain was found in a study of naive and memory T cell subsets. Both TRBC1 and TRBC2 were covered by a beta constant-region primer of two equimolar oligonucleotides. Ligated cDNA was amplified by four rounds of PCR with nested alpha and beta constant-region primers and SP2. A 12-nucleotide UMI and the SP2 primer were added to the cDNA 3' end by oligonucleotide ligation. Each CDR3 protein is one row after TCRdb ran MiXCR on the UMI-ligation and nested PCR reads. The sample lists 95,000 to 150,000 distinct CDR3 sequences, around 35% occurring once. Comment on this clonotype: Its antigen is unknown.

General study findings and limits: RNA-based TCR counts may shift with T cell activation and differentiation.

Germline values: CDR1 SNHLY, CDR2 FYNNEI. The CDR3 covers 13 residues. The V segment lost 6 bases and the J segment 7 bases; nucleotides outside the gene matches: 6. Cells stained for CD3, CD4, CD8, CD45RA, CD27 and viability were sorted into four CD45RA/CD27 subsets. Sequences were obtained from central memory CD4+ T cells from blood. The V call is TRBV2, the J call TRBJ2-4; 7 positions match TRBD2. The TCR was taken from a human donor in good health. The CDR3, as DNA: TGTGCCAGCAGGCGGCAGGGAGGGAACATTCAGTACTTC. This translates into CASRRQGGNIQYF.